This TCR beta chain was found in a study of monozygotic twins with cystic fibrosis. J lost 1 base, V lost 4 bases, and 6 bases had no gene match. The CDR3 contains 15 residues. CDR1 and CDR2 from the germline V gene are SEHNR and FQNEAQ (reference sequence). Assay used: immunoSEQ multiplex PCR; TCRdb lists only in-frame clones, some missing. Here the sample spans approximately 10,000 clones, 97% to 99% being singletons. The sequenced sample consisted of blood. This clonotype was obtained from a girl aged 2-10 years with cystic fibrosis. V is TRBV7-9 and J is TRBJ1-1; 7 nucleotides align to TRBD1. CDR3 DNA sequence: TGTGCCAGCAGCTGGTGGGACAGCCCGAACACTGAAGCTTTCTTT. It yields the protein CASSWWDSPNTEAFF. Variable domain in full (rest from reference TRBV7-9 and TRBJ1-1): DTGVSQNPRHKITKRGQNVTFRCDPISEHNRLYWYRQTLGQGPEFLTYFQNEAQLEKSRLLSDRFSAERPKGSFSTLEIQRTEQGDSAMYLCASSWWDSPNTEAFFGQGTRLTVV.